Reported below is one T cell receptor beta chain. This sample is part of a study of blood T cell repertoires in COVID-19. Study-wide background: The cDNA or gDNA used as material had been derived from T cells, B-cell-depleted T cells, or PBMCs.

The assay was immunoSEQ multiplex PCR, and TCRdb's table has in-frame clones only and misses some. The data show 95,000 to 110,000 clones, 87% seen once. V dropped 3 bases and J dropped 7; count of bases not matched to a gene: 8. The CDR3 covers 15 residues. The germline V gene has CDR1 SGHTA and CDR2 FQGNSA. Material for sequencing was peripheral blood. The clonotype originates from a human donor in a cohort sampled during active COVID-19. The chain combines TRBV7-2 with TRBJ2-3, with TRBD2 matching 9 bases. This CDR3 is CASSFFRGGGNTQYF. The CDR3, as DNA: TGTGCCAGCAGCTTTTTCCGCGGGGGGGGTAATACGCAGTATTTT.